These 18 T cell receptor beta chains share one sample of origin, sequenced in a study of human T cells and chemical hapten exposure. This sample's time point: patch test 1, 2 weeks after DPC sensitization. Treatment in this sample: therapeutic diphenylcyclopropenone sensitization with weekly scalp DPC. TCRdb used MiXCR to reprocess the RACE reads, holding one entry per CDR3 protein. Among about 380,000 distinct CDR3 sequences listed, approximately 5% were seen once. The sequenced sample was whole blood, obtained in connection with sensitization to the hapten diphenylcyclopropenone (DPC). These receptors all come from a woman aged 50 to 65 with alopecia areata. Some clones in this sample may be carry-over from other donors' samples.

The CDR3 sequence is CASSPGASRGGTDTQYF. As DNA, the CDR3 is TGCGCCAGCAGCCCCGGCGCTTCGAGGGGGGGCACAGATACGCAGTATTTT. The V and J genes are TRBV5-1 and TRBJ2-3, with D perhaps TRBD1 or TRBD2 (6 bases each). The CDR3 is 17 amino acids. Germline CDR1 reads SGHRS; CDR2 reads YFSETQ. Deletions cut 4 bases from V and 1 base from J, with 19 bases between.

This clonotype has at least ten counts. This chain uses TRBV12-3 or TRBV12-4 with TRBJ1-1; D gene unclear. V lost 3 bases to trimming and J lost 2 bases, with 13 bases between them. This CDR3 comprises 15 residues. CDR3 bases: TGTGCCAGCAGTTTCAATGGGCAGCTAAACACTGAAGCTTTCTTT. This translates into CASSFNGQLNTEAFF.

In this sample, this clonotype turned up many times. The gene calls are TRBV6-6 and TRBJ1-1; 12 bases are a match to TRBD1. The CDR3 is made up of 15 amino acids. Germline V gives CDR1 MNHNY, CDR2 SVGAGI (reference sequence). The J segment lost 6 bases and the V segment lost 6 bases, leaving 8 bases of the junction unmatched. CDR3 protein: CASSRGTGGSAEAFF. In DNA, the CDR3 is TGTGCCAGCAGCCGTGGGACAGGGGGCTCGGCTGAAGCTTTCTTT.

This clonotype occurred a few times. The chain combines TRBV29-1 with TRBJ2-1; either TRBD1 or TRBD2 may supply D (7 bases each). Trimming left V 2 bases short and J 7 bases short, with 18 bases between. CDR3 length: 15 amino acids. The germline V gene has CDR1 SQVTM and CDR2 ANQGSEA. For the CDR3, the DNA is TGCAGCGTTGAATTGCCGGGCAGGGGGGGGAATGAGCAGTTCTTC. Its translation: CSVELPGRGGNEQFF.

The rearrangement uses TRBV28 and TRBJ1-2; D is uncertain. Looked up from germline, CDR1 is MDHEN and CDR2 is SYDVKM. The CDR3 totals 13 residues. V shed 7 bases and J shed 6 bases, with 15 bases lying between them. Here the CDR3 DNA reads TGTGCCAGCACGGAGAGGAGGGCCCATGGCTACACCTTC. Translation gives CASTERRAHGYTF.

In this sample, this clonotype turned up a few times. The chain couples TRBV5-1 to TRBJ1-2, with D perhaps matching TRBD1 (5 bases). V was cut by 0 bases and J by 8 bases, with 11 bases left in between. Germline V lookup: CDR1 SGHRS, CDR2 YFSETQ. The CDR3 is made up of 13 amino acids. CDR3: CASSLELGVGYTF. CDR3 in DNA: TGCGCCAGCAGCTTGGAGTTAGGGGTCGGCTACACCTTC.

Ten or more counts support this clonotype. The chain combines TRBV28 with TRBJ1-1; D call uncertain. Germline loops: CDR1 MDHEN, CDR2 SYDVKM. Trimming left V 10 bases short and J 1 base short, with 10 bases between. The CDR3 length is 12 residues. The CDR3 sequence is CAIVPRNTEAFF. CDR3 DNA sequence: TGTGCCATCGTCCCCAGGAACACTGAAGCTTTCTTT.

This clonotype has ten or more counts. J is TRBJ2-1 and V is TRBV6-2 or TRBV6-3; unclear D gene. CDR1 is MNHEY and CDR2 is SVGEGT in the germline V gene. V gave up 3 bases and J gave up 10 bases, with 10 bases separating them. The length of the CDR3 is 12 residues. Written as DNA, the CDR3 is TGTGCCAGCAGTTATAGGGCGGCGGAGCAGTTCTTC. The encoded protein is CASSYRAAEQFF.

In its sample, this clonotype was seen a few times. The CDR3 sequence is CASSPEAGGPYNEQFF. CDR3 bases: TGTGCCAGCAGTCCCGAAGCGGGGGGGCCGTACAATGAGCAGTTCTTC. The genes are TRBV27 and TRBJ2-1, with 10 bases that match TRBD2. Germline assignment: CDR1 MNHEY and CDR2 SMNVEV (reference sequence). V gave up 5 bases and J gave up 4 bases; unmatched junction bases: 8. This CDR3 spans 16 amino acids.

There are many counts of this clonotype. The rearrangement joins TRBV5-6 to TRBJ1-2; TRBD1 aligns across 11 bases. Germline CDR1 is SGHDT and CDR2 is YYEEEE. The CDR3 contains 15 residues. V gave up 4 bases and J gave up 4 bases; unmatched junction bases: 6. The CDR3 sequence: CASSPGTGGIYGYTF. The CDR3 DNA follows: TGTGCCAGCAGCCCGGGGACAGGGGGGATCTATGGCTACACCTTC. Filled out from reference TRBV5-6 and TRBJ1-2, the complete variable domain reads DAGVTQSPTHLIKTRGQQVTLRCSPKSGHDTVSWYQQALGQGPQFIFQYYEEEERQRGNFPDRFSGHQFPNYSSELNVNALLLGDSALYLCASSPGTGGIYGYTFGSGTRLTVV.

CDR3 nucleotide sequence: TGTGCCAGCAGCCAAGATCGGCGGACTAGCTTGGACACCGGGGAGCTGTTTTTT. Amino acids: CASSQDRRTSLDTGELFF. The chain carries TRBV3-1 and TRBJ2-2; 8 positions match TRBD2. V lost 0 bases and J lost 3; bases outside the gene matches: 9. CDR3 length: 18 residues. Looked up from germline, CDR1 is LGHDT and CDR2 is YNNKEL (reference sequence).

A few counts support this clonotype. The chain employs TRBV6-2 or TRBV6-3 and TRBJ1-5; D is unclear. Germline lookup yields CDR1 MNHEY and CDR2 SVGEGT. The CDR3 spans 14 residues. Deletions cut 2 bases from V and 6 bases from J, with 11 bases between. This CDR3 is CASSYPDRIQPQHF. For the CDR3, the DNA is TGTGCCAGCAGTTACCCGGACCGGATTCAGCCCCAGCATTTT.

The genes are TRBV6-2 or TRBV6-3 and TRBJ1-5; D not resolved. Trimming removed 0 bases from V and 7 bases from J, with 7 bases in between. CDR1 and CDR2 (germline): MNHEY, SVGEGT. The CDR3 runs to 13 residues. The CDR3 region is CASSYSTQQPQHF. CDR3 nucleotides: TGTGCCAGCAGTTACTCTACGCAGCAGCCCCAGCATTTT.

J is TRBJ1-5 and V is TRBV5-6, with TRBD1 as a possible D gene (5 bases). The CDR3 is 14 residues long. Trimming stripped 0 bases from V and 7 bases from J, with 11 bases between. CDR1 and CDR2 from the germline V gene are SGHDT and YYEEEE. The CDR3 sequence is CASSLGPGWQPQHF. In DNA, the CDR3 is TGTGCCAGCAGCTTGGGGCCAGGGTGGCAGCCCCAGCATTTT. The full variable domain, in which reference TRBV5-6 and TRBJ1-5 provide the parts outside the CDR3, is DAGVTQSPTHLIKTRGQQVTLRCSPKSGHDTVSWYQQALGQGPQFIFQYYEEEERQRGNFPDRFSGHQFPNYSSELNVNALLLGDSALYLCASSLGPGWQPQHFGDGTRLSIL.

The table lists this clonotype with a few counts. The J gene is TRBJ1-1, the V gene TRBV7-9; D remains ambiguous. The CDR3 contains 14 residues. Germline values: CDR1 SEHNR, CDR2 FQNEAQ (reference sequence). Trimming cost V 4 bases and J 1 base, with 10 bases left between them. The CDR3 nucleotides read TGTGCCAGCAGCTCCGGACTGCAGAACACTGAAGCTTTCTTT. Amino acids: CASSSGLQNTEAFF.

This clonotype was picked up many times. The J gene is TRBJ1-5, the V gene TRBV9; the D is unclear. Looked up from germline, CDR1 is SGDLS and CDR2 is YYNGEE. This CDR3 is built from 14 residues. The V and J ends lost 3 bases and 3 bases respectively, with 10 bases between them. CDR3 in DNA: TGTGCCAGCAGCGCCGGAGGGTTCAATCAGCCCCAGCATTTT. Encoded protein: CASSAGGFNQPQHF.

This clonotype appeared many times. This chain uses TRBV20-1 with TRBJ2-3, with D tentatively TRBD2 (5 bases). The CDR3 is made up of 15 amino acids. Germline assignment: CDR1 DFQATT and CDR2 SNEGSKA (reference sequence). Trimming took 1 base from V and 2 from J, leaving 13 bases between them. In DNA, the CDR3 is TGCAGTGCTAGAGTCCGGACTCTCTCCACAGATACGCAGTATTTT. Protein sequence: CSARVRTLSTDTQYF.

The chain employs TRBV20-1 and TRBJ1-2, with TRBD1 matching over 7 bases. This CDR3 comprises 13 residues. Germline loops: CDR1 DFQATT, CDR2 SNEGSKA (reference sequence). V shed 3 bases, J shed 8 bases, and the junction held 9 bases outside the gene matches. The CDR3 protein is CSARSQGGSGYTF. The CDR3 region has the DNA TGCAGTGCTAGGTCCCAGGGGGGCTCGGGCTACACCTTC.